This TCR beta chain was captured by sequencing in a study of response to subunit inactivated influenza vaccine. Study results and limitations: Authors suggested each seasonal flu vaccination may recruit only limited numbers of new T cells.

Regarding this clonotype: No antigen is known for it.

CDR1 is MNHEY and CDR2 is SVGEGT in the germline V gene. The CDR3 length is 13 residues. With V trimmed by 6 bases and J by 9 bases, 5 bases remained unmatched. MiXCR, applied by TCRdb to the RT-PCR reads, yields one record per CDR3 protein. The data contain about 500,000 distinct CDR3 sequences, more than 15% of them singletons. The sequences come from CD4+ T cells sorted from PBMCs, collected less than 30 months after vaccination. J is TRBJ2-1 and V is TRBV6-2 or TRBV6-3, with 10 bases that match TRBD2. This TCR came from a man aged 50-75 years who received an inactivated influenza vaccine. The CDR3 DNA reads TGTGCCAGCAGAGCGGGAGGGCCAGGTGAGCAGTTCTTC. Protein sequence: CASRAGGPGEQFF.